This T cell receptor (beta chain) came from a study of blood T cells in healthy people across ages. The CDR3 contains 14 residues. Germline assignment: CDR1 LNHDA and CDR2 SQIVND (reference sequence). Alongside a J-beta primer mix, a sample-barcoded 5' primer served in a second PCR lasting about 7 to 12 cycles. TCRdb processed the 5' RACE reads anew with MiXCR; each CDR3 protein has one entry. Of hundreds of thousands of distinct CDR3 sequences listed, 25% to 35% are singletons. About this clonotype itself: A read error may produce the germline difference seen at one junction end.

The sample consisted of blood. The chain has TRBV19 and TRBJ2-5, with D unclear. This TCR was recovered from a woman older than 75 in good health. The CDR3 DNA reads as TGTGCCAATAGTATACTGGGGTCCCAAGAGACCCAGTACTTC. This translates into CANSILGSQETQYF. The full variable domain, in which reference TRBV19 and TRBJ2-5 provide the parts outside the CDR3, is DGGITQSPKYLFRKEGQNVTLSCEQNLNHDAMYWYRQDPGQGLRLIYYSQIVNDFQKGDIAEGYSVSREKKESFPLTVTSAQKNPTAFYLCANSILGSQETQYFGPGTRLLVL.